A selection of T cell receptor beta chains follows, all from one sample in a study of control samples from healthy donors and cancer patients. Assay: immunoSEQ multiplex PCR; the TCRdb copy retains only in-frame clones and omits some. The sample records around 150,000 clones, just under 95% being singletons. Sequenced: blood. These receptors were collected from a middle-aged woman in good health. CDR3s include the opening cysteine and the closing phenylalanine or tryptophan. A D gene is named only where the DNA matches it firmly. For some rows the clone size is stated as once, few or many, or as a class when expanded; others skip it.

clone_size,d_call,v_call,j_call,cdr3_aa,cdr3_nt
few,-,TRBV4-2,TRBJ1-2,CASSRVGIQGRHYGYTF,TGTGCCAGCAGCCGGGTAGGGATTCAGGGCCGCCACTATGGCTACACCTTC
-,-,TRBV27,TRBJ1-5,CASSSRQGWSNQPQHF,TGTGCCAGCAGTTCTAGGCAGGGTTGGAGCAATCAGCCCCAGCATTTT
-,TRBD1,TRBV6-2/TRBV6-3,TRBJ1-2,CASSYSRDRGHGYGYTF,TGTGCCAGCAGTTACTCGAGGGACAGGGGGCACGGCTATGGCTACACCTTC
-,TRBD1,TRBV6-4,TRBJ2-3,CASSDSGQVVDTQYF,TGTGCCAGCAGTGACTCGGGACAGGTAGTGGATACGCAGTATTTT
-,-,TRBV27,TRBJ1-2,CASSFSPNYGYTF,TGTGCCAGCAGTTTTTCTCCTAACTATGGCTACACCTTC
-,TRBD1,TRBV15,TRBJ1-2,CATSRRQGANYGYTF,TGTGCCACCAGCAGACGACAGGGCGCTAACTATGGCTACACCTTC
-,TRBD1,TRBV6-6,TRBJ1-1,CASSPGTGVTEAFF,TGTGCCAGCAGTCCCGGGACAGGGGTCACTGAAGCTTTCTTT
-,TRBD1,TRBV6-5,TRBJ2-7,CASRVGQGAYEQYF,TGTGCCAGCAGAGTGGGACAGGGCGCCTACGAGCAGTACTTC
-,-,TRBV6-5,TRBJ1-2,CASRAPGTGNRGYTF,TGTGCCAGCAGGGCTCCGGGGACGGGAAATCGGGGCTACACCTTC
-,-,TRBV7-2,TRBJ2-7,CASSFQGTGEQYF,TGTGCCAGCAGCTTTCAAGGGACGGGCGAGCAGTACTTC
once,-,TRBV29-1,TRBJ2-2,CSVESQGGTGELFF,TGCAGCGTTGAGAGTCAGGGGGGCACCGGGGAGCTGTTTTTT
-,TRBD1,TRBV10-2,TRBJ1-6,CASSLDWTGGFNSPLHF,TGCGCCAGCAGTCTTGATTGGACAGGGGGATTTAATTCACCCCTCCACTTT
-,-,TRBV11-3,TRBJ2-1,CASSLDEARRNEQFF,TGTGCCAGCAGCTTAGATGAGGCCAGGAGGAATGAGCAGTTCTTC
-,-,TRBV4-3,TRBJ2-7,CASSQGPAVMYEQYF,TGCGCCAGCAGCCAAGGGCCCGCGGTGATGTACGAGCAGTACTTC
-,TRBD1,TRBV3-1/TRBV3-2,TRBJ1-3,CASSQRAGTAGNTIYF,TGTGCCAGCAGCCAAAGGGCCGGGACAGCTGGAAACACCATATATTTT
-,TRBD1,TRBV27,TRBJ2-1,CASSYTGQGHNEQFF,TGTGCCAGCAGTTATACGGGACAGGGCCATAATGAGCAGTTCTTC
-,-,TRBV23-1,TRBJ2-7,CASSQSPQGGAYEQYF,TGCGCCAGCAGTCAATCGCCCCAGGGCGGGGCCTACGAGCAGTACTTC
-,-,TRBV4-3,TRBJ1-1,CASSQRTRENTEAFF,TGCGCCAGCAGCCAACGAACCAGGGAGAACACTGAAGCTTTCTTT
-,TRBD2,TRBV27,TRBJ2-3,CASSLWGGEDTQYF,TGTGCCAGCAGTTTATGGGGGGGGGAAGATACGCAGTATTTT
-,-,TRBV4-3,TRBJ1-2,CASSQSSRGPYGYTF,TGCGCCAGCAGCCAATCCTCCCGGGGCCCGTATGGCTACACCTTC
few,-,TRBV5-6,TRBJ2-5,CASSFSGTKETQYF,TGTGCCAGCAGCTTCTCCGGGACGAAAGAGACCCAGTACTTC
-,TRBD1,TRBV10-3,TRBJ1-2,CAISGTGRNPMNYGYTF,TGTGCCATCAGTGGGACAGGGCGAAATCCCATGAACTATGGCTACACCTTC
-,-,TRBV12-3/TRBV12-4,TRBJ1-2,CASIKGGGYGYTF,TGTGCCAGCATAAAAGGGGGTGGCTATGGCTACACCTTC
once,TRBD2,TRBV10-3,TRBJ2-3,CAISEIHGGALANTDTQYF,TGTGCCATCAGTGAGATACACGGGGGGGCCTTGGCTAACACAGATACGCAGTATTTT
once,TRBD2,TRBV9,TRBJ2-1,CASSAGGGRRVYNEQFF,TGTGCCAGCAGCGCGGGTGGCGGGAGAAGGGTGTACAATGAGCAGTTCTTC
few,TRBD1,TRBV6-2/TRBV6-3,TRBJ1-5,CASSYRPGQGFNQPQHF,TGTGCCAGCAGTTACCGACCGGGACAGGGGTTCAATCAGCCCCAGCATTTT
once,TRBD1,TRBV9,TRBJ1-2,CASSATGDYGYTF,TGTGCCAGCAGCGCGACAGGGGACTATGGCTACACCTTC
-,-,TRBV5-4,TRBJ1-6,CASSPSRDRYNSPLHF,TGTGCCAGCAGCCCCTCGCGTGACAGGTATAATTCACCCCTCCACTTT
-,-,TRBV4-3,TRBJ2-1,CASSQWPNEQFF,TGCGCCAGCAGCCAATGGCCCAATGAGCAGTTCTTC
-,-,TRBV9,TRBJ1-4,CASSVTPVVGTTNEKLFF,TGTGCTAGCAGCGTAACCCCCGTTGTGGGGACAACTAATGAAAAACTGTTTTTT
-,TRBD1,TRBV2,TRBJ1-4,CASNVLGGEGEKLFF,TGTGCCAGCAATGTGTTAGGGGGCGAGGGTGAAAAACTGTTTTTT
few,-,TRBV7-2,TRBJ1-5,CASSRDPGGLTAQHF,TGTGCCAGCAGCAGAGACCCCGGGGGACTAACGGCCCAGCATTTT
-,-,TRBV19,TRBJ1-6,CASSIPLGGYNSPLHF,TGTGCCAGTAGTATACCACTGGGGGGTTATAATTCACCCCTCCACTTT
-,-,TRBV7-2,TRBJ2-4,CASSLADLAKNIQYF,TGTGCCAGCAGCTTAGCGGACCTAGCCAAAAACATTCAGTACTTC
-,TRBD2,TRBV7-7,TRBJ2-5,CASSSSGRAGAAQYF,TGTGCTAGCAGCTCTAGCGGGAGGGCCGGAGCGGCCCAGTACTTC
-,TRBD2,TRBV9,TRBJ2-7,CASSAHPGLEYEQYF,TGTGCCAGCAGCGCACACCCGGGACTAGAGTACGAGCAGTACTTC
once,-,TRBV4-2,TRBJ1-1,CASSQGVVNTEAFF,TGTGCCAGCAGCCAGGGGGTAGTGAACACTGAAGCTTTCTTT